Following are 18 T cell receptor beta chains from one sample sequenced in a study of identical twins. In TCRdb, the 5' RACE reads were re-called with MiXCR into one record per CDR3 protein. This table holds fewer than 500,000 distinct CDR3 sequences, approximately 25% found once. The sample also formed part of further work on T cells expressing NK-cell markers.

Sequencing was carried out using CD4+ T cells sorted from blood. The receptors were sampled from a woman aged 18-29 years in good health.

Only a few counts were recorded for this clonotype. V is TRBV5-1 and J is TRBJ1-1; TRBD1 aligns across 9 bases. The CDR3 loop spans 14 amino acids. CDR1 SGHRS and CDR2 YFSETQ come from the germline V gene. The V and J ends lost 5 bases and 1 base, in that order; junction bases with no gene match: 3. The CDR3 bases are TGCGCCAGCAGGGTGGGACAGGGGAACACTGAAGCTTTCTTT. It translates to CASRVGQGNTEAFF.

V and J are TRBV4-3 and TRBJ2-5; 7 bases agree with TRBD2. The germline V gene has CDR1 LGHNA and CDR2 YSLEER. The CDR3 covers 13 residues. V shed 8 bases, J shed 5 bases, and the junction held 8 bases outside the gene matches. DNA for the CDR3: TGCGCCAGCTCGGCGGGAGAAGAGGAGACCCAGTACTTC. Amino acids: CASSAGEEETQYF.

This chain links TRBV20-1 with TRBJ2-7, with 8 bases identical to TRBD2. Trimming took 1 base from V and 3 from J; bases not matched to a gene: 8. This CDR3 has 15 amino acids. Germline-derived CDR1 and CDR2 are DFQATT and SNEGSKA (reference sequence). CDR3 sequence: CSARGSVGGDYEQYF. CDR3 DNA: TGCAGTGCTAGAGGATCAGTCGGGGGGGACTACGAGCAGTACTTC.

V and J are TRBV6-1 and TRBJ2-7, with 11 bases that match TRBD1. J was trimmed by 6 bases and V by 7 bases; bases with no gene match: 8. The V gene's germline CDR1 is MNHNS and CDR2 SASEGT. CDR3 length: 14 amino acids. The CDR3 sequence: CASKRTGGPSEQYF. CDR3 bases: TGTGCCAGCAAGAGGACAGGGGGCCCTTCCGAGCAGTACTTC.

The chain recombines TRBV5-1 with TRBJ1-1, with D unclear. The CDR3 is 15 residues long. Germline CDR1 and CDR2: SGHRS and YFSETQ. With 3 bases removed from V and 1 base from J, the gap between germline ends came to 13 bases. The CDR3 DNA reads TGCGCCAGCAGCTCGGAACCGGTAGGGAACACTGAAGCTTTCTTT. Amino acids: CASSSEPVGNTEAFF.

A few counts support this clonotype. J is TRBJ2-2 and V is TRBV12-3 or TRBV12-4; 7 nucleotides match TRBD2. The CDR3 is made up of 15 amino acids. V was clipped by 2 bases and J by 7 bases; unmatched bases: 7. CDR3 amino acids: CASSLRPSGGGELFF. The DNA for the CDR3 is TGTGCCAGCAGTTTAAGGCCTTCGGGGGGCGGGGAGCTGTTTTTT.

This clonotype came up a few times. The gene calls are TRBV27 and TRBJ2-2; 13 bases agree with TRBD2. Germline V lookup: CDR1 MNHEY, CDR2 SMNVEV (reference sequence). The CDR3 length is 15 residues. V lost 9 bases, J lost 3 bases, and 4 bases stayed unmatched. Here the CDR3 DNA reads TGTGCCAGAGAACTAGCGGGAGGGGACACCGGGGAGCTGTTTTTT. Amino acids: CARELAGGDTGELFF.

The chain joins TRBV15 to TRBJ2-5; a weak D match, TRBD1 (6 bases). The germline CDR1 and CDR2 sequences are LNHNV and YYDKDF (reference sequence). The V gene lost 6 bases and the J gene lost 0 bases, with 11 bases spanning the gap. This CDR3 spans 14 amino acids. The CDR3 region has the DNA TGTGCCACCAGACCGGACAGATACCAAGAGACCCAGTACTTC. Translated, it gives CATRPDRYQETQYF.

In DNA form, the CDR3 reads TGCGCCAGCAGCTTCACGGGCCTAAACTATGGCTACACCTTC. It encodes CASSFTGLNYGYTF. The chain is built from TRBV5-1 and TRBJ1-2; no clear D. In germline, CDR1 is SGHRS, CDR2 YFSETQ. This CDR3 is 14 amino acids long. V was pared by 2 bases and J by 2 bases, with 10 bases between.

This clonotype was seen a handful of times. The gene calls are TRBV11-2 and TRBJ2-1; D might be TRBD2 (7 bases). In germline, CDR1 is SGHAT, CDR2 FQNNGV. With 1 base removed from V and 7 bases from J, the gap between germline ends came to 14 bases. The CDR3 contains 15 residues. The CDR3 sequence is CASSLVVAGANEQFF. Written as DNA, the CDR3 is TGTGCCAGCAGCTTAGTTGTCGCGGGGGCGAATGAGCAGTTCTTC.

Only a few counts were recorded for this clonotype. The gene calls are TRBV20-1 and TRBJ2-7; tentatively, D is TRBD1 or TRBD2 (5 bases each). There are 14 residues in the CDR3. The germline V and J ends were trimmed by 3 bases and 0 bases, with 12 bases remaining between them. The germline V gene encodes CDR1 DFQATT and CDR2 SNEGSKA (reference sequence). CDR3 region: CSARWGSASYEQYF. As DNA, the CDR3 is TGCAGTGCTAGGTGGGGGAGCGCCTCCTACGAGCAGTACTTC.

The V gene is TRBV9, the J gene TRBJ2-2, with a tentative D call TRBD1 (6 bases). The CDR3 sequence is 16 residues long. Trimming took off 4 bases at V and 2 bases at J, with 15 bases between the two ends. Germline lookup yields CDR1 SGDLS and CDR2 YYNGEE. The chain's CDR3 is CASSRNRVENTGELFF. DNA for the CDR3: TGTGCCAGCAGCCGTAACAGGGTGGAAAACACCGGGGAGCTGTTTTTT.

This clonotype was observed a handful of times. An end of the junction differs from the germline gene, which may be a read error. The V and J genes are TRBV7-7 and TRBJ2-3; D tentatively fits TRBD1 or TRBD2 (5 bases each). This CDR3 region has 14 residues. Germline CDR1 SSHAT, CDR2 FNYEAQ (reference sequence). CDR3 nucleotide sequence: TGTGCTAGCAGCTTCTCACCGAGGGGAGATACGCAGTATTTT. Encoded protein: CASSFSPRGDTQYF.

The table lists this clonotype with a few counts. This chain uses TRBV12-3 or TRBV12-4 with TRBJ1-2, with 8 bases lining up with TRBD1. The CDR3 extends over 14 amino acids. J was trimmed by 10 bases and V by 0 bases; bases with no gene match: 7. The CDR3 spells CASSLAGQVFLYTF. CDR3 coding DNA: TGTGCCAGCAGTTTAGCGGGACAGGTCTTCCTCTACACCTTC.

This clonotype was detected a few times. V usage is TRBV20-1 and J usage is TRBJ2-1; maybe TRBD1 (6 bases). The germline gives CDR1 DFQATT, CDR2 SNEGSKA (reference sequence). V gave up 6 bases and J gave up 5 bases, with 14 bases separating them. The length of the CDR3 is 13 residues. As DNA, the CDR3 is TGCAGTGCAAGCCGGGACAACAACAATGAGCAGTTCTTC. Translation gives CSASRDNNNEQFF.

The chain employs TRBV6-2 or TRBV6-3 and TRBJ1-1; D uncertain. Germline CDR1 is MNHEY and CDR2 is SVGEGT. Trimming shortened V by 5 bases and J by 0 bases, and 19 bases separated the two germline ends. This CDR3 region has 17 residues. The DNA for the CDR3 is TGTGCCAGCAGTAGCCTCGGGGTCAGCTTAATGAACACTGAAGCTTTCTTT. Translation gives CASSSLGVSLMNTEAFF.

This clonotype was seen many times. The CDR3 nucleotides read TGTGCCAGCAGCTCTCTAGCAGGAGAAGTCCATGAGCAGTTCTTC. It yields the protein CASSSLAGEVHEQFF. V gene TRBV5-6 combines with J gene TRBJ2-1; perhaps TRBD2 as D (5 bases). The germline V gene has CDR1 SGHDT and CDR2 YYEEEE. CDR3 length equals 15 residues. V lost 3 bases and J 8 bases, leaving 18 bases between the germline ends. The full variable domain, in which reference TRBV5-6 and TRBJ2-1 provide the parts outside the CDR3, is DAGVTQSPTHLIKTRGQQVTLRCSPKSGHDTVSWYQQALGQGPQFIFQYYEEEERQRGNFPDRFSGHQFPNYSSELNVNALLLGDSALYLCASSSLAGEVHEQFFGPGTRLTVL.

This clonotype was counted a few times. The chain recombines TRBV5-1 with TRBJ1-2; D remains unclear. V was pared by 4 bases and J by 5 bases, with 15 bases between. Germline V gives CDR1 SGHRS, CDR2 YFSETQ. This CDR3 is built from 14 residues. For the CDR3, the DNA is TGCGCCAGCAGCCGCGAAGGCGGAGGGTATGGCTACACCTTC. It codes for CASSREGGGYGYTF.